Each of the 27 T cell receptor beta chains below was sequenced from the same sample in a study of early T cells in non-severe SARS-CoV-2 infection. TCRdb redid the calling of the 5' RACE reads with MiXCR, one entry per CDR3 protein. The profile covers 100,000 to 150,000 distinct CDR3 sequences, with more than 13% appearing a single time and 21% taken by the ten largest. Input material: whole blood. The receptors stem from an adult who was a healthcare worker with PCR-confirmed SARS-CoV-2 infection or an uninfected control (not recorded which).

This clonotype occurred many times. The rearrangement links TRBV29-1 to TRBJ1-1; D might be TRBD1 (5 bases). V lost 4 bases and J 2 bases, leaving 11 bases between the germline ends. CDR1 and CDR2 (germline): SQVTM, ANQGSEA. This CDR3 has 13 amino acids. This CDR3 is CSVALRVNTEAFF. In nucleotides, the CDR3 is TGCAGCGTTGCTCTCAGGGTAAACACTGAAGCTTTCTTT.

V and J are TRBV7-8 and TRBJ2-4; D gene uncertain. Germline V gene lookup returns CDR1 SGHVS and CDR2 FQNEAQ. V was shortened by 5 bases and J by 1 base, with 15 bases between the two germline ends. This CDR3 is built from 16 residues. CDR3 sequence: CASSATRVVAKNIQYF. The DNA for the CDR3 is TGTGCCAGCAGCGCCACCCGGGTCGTGGCCAAAAACATTCAGTACTTC.

The V call is TRBV12-3 or TRBV12-4, the J call TRBJ1-6; TRBD1 is a possible D gene (6 bases). The CDR3 length is 14 residues. V lost 3 bases, J lost 4 bases, and 7 bases lay in between. In nucleotides, the CDR3 is TGTGCCAGCAGTTTTGGACAGTATAATTCACCCCTCCACTTT. The encoded protein is CASSFGQYNSPLHF.

In its sample, this clonotype was seen many times. This chain connects TRBV6-6 to TRBJ2-7; weak D call: TRBD2 (7 bases). With 2 bases removed from V and 3 bases from J, the gap between germline ends came to 17 bases. Germline V lookup: CDR1 MNHNY, CDR2 SVGAGI (reference sequence). The CDR3 runs to 16 residues. The DNA for the CDR3 is TGTGCCAGCAGTTACGGTGGGGGGGCCGCTAGCTACGAGCAGTACTTC. Its protein is CASSYGGGAASYEQYF.

This clonotype turned up a few times. The chain combines TRBV29-1 with TRBJ1-1; unclear D gene. Germline V gene data show CDR1 as SQVTM and CDR2 as ANQGSEA. This CDR3 is built from 10 residues. The V gene lost 7 bases and the J gene lost 3 bases, with 6 bases spanning the gap. DNA of the CDR3: TGCAGCGGCGGAGACACTGAAGCTTTCTTT. Amino acids: CSGGDTEAFF. Based on the CDR3 plus reference TRBV29-1 and TRBJ1-1, the full variable domain is SAVISQKPSRDICQRGTSLTIQCQVDSQVTMMFWYRQQPGQSLTLIATANQGSEATYESGFVIDKFPISRPNLTFSTLTVSNMSPEDSSIYLCSGGDTEAFFGQGTRLTVV.

V usage is TRBV10-3 and J usage is TRBJ1-2, with D possibly TRBD1 on 5 matching bases. With 2 bases removed from V and 5 bases from J, the gap between germline ends came to 12 bases. CDR3 length equals 14 residues. Germline V gene data show CDR1 as ENHRY and CDR2 as SYGVKD. Here the CDR3 DNA reads TGTGCCATCAGTGAGGGGAGACAGATGTATGGCTACACCTTC. Translating it yields CAISEGRQMYGYTF.

Only a few counts were recorded for this clonotype. The chain couples TRBV12-3 or TRBV12-4 to TRBJ1-2; 7 nucleotides match TRBD1. There are 14 residues in the CDR3. J lost 0 bases, V lost 5 bases, and 3 bases had no gene match. The CDR3 spells CASSGQVANYGYTF. In nucleotides, the CDR3 is TGTGCCAGCAGTGGACAGGTGGCTAACTATGGCTACACCTTC.

In its sample, this clonotype was seen a few times. The chain has TRBV20-1 and TRBJ2-5; D uncertain. The ends were cut back, 3 bases at V and 2 bases at J, with 13 bases in the middle. Germline V CDR1 and CDR2: DFQATT, SNEGSKA (reference sequence). The CDR3 is 14 residues long. CDR3 sequence: CSASWADVQETQYF. CDR3 DNA sequence: TGCAGTGCTAGCTGGGCAGACGTACAAGAGACCCAGTACTTC.

The CDR3 nucleotides are TGTGCCAGCAGCCAACTGACAGCAACAGATACGCAGTATTTT. Its protein product is CASSQLTATDTQYF. The V call is TRBV14, the J call TRBJ2-3; a weak D match, TRBD1 (5 bases). Germline CDR1 and CDR2: SGHDN and FVKESK. CDR3 length: 14 amino acids. V lost 2 bases to trimming and J lost 3 bases, with 9 bases between them.

The rearrangement links TRBV12-3 or TRBV12-4 to TRBJ2-1; perhaps TRBD2 as D (6 bases). This CDR3 region has 14 residues. Trimming removed 8 bases at V and 0 bases at J, with 11 bases between. CDR3 region: CASGVGGSYNEQFF. DNA for the CDR3: TGTGCCAGCGGAGTGGGGGGCTCCTACAATGAGCAGTTCTTC.

The sample holds a few counts of this clonotype. The CDR3 coding sequence is TGTGCCAGCAGTTTAAACGGAAATCAGCCCCAGCATTTT. It specifies CASSLNGNQPQHF. The genes are TRBV27 and TRBJ1-5, with D hard to call. In germline, CDR1 is MNHEY, CDR2 SMNVEV (reference sequence). V lost 2 bases, J lost 4 bases, and 6 bases lay in between. CDR3 length equals 13 residues.

The chain carries TRBV19 and TRBJ1-4; D not resolved. CDR1 and CDR2 (germline): LNHDA, SQIVND (reference sequence). The ends were cut back, 5 bases at V and 0 bases at J, with 7 bases in the middle. The CDR3 spans 14 residues. This CDR3 is CASSVGATNEKLFF. The CDR3 DNA follows: TGTGCCAGTAGTGTGGGTGCAACTAATGAAAAACTGTTTTTT.

There are a few counts of this clonotype. V and J are TRBV7-6 and TRBJ2-5; D not certain. Trimming removed 8 bases at V and 5 bases at J, with 15 bases between. This CDR3 is 13 amino acids long. Germline lookup yields CDR1 SGHVS and CDR2 FNYEAQ. CDR3 residues: CASANFFGETQYF. As DNA, the CDR3 is TGTGCCAGCGCCAATTTCTTCGGGGAGACCCAGTACTTC.

The genes are TRBV2 and TRBJ1-5; tentative D call: TRBD1 (5 bases). The V and J ends lost 6 bases and 1 base respectively, with 7 bases between them. CDR1 and CDR2 from the germline V gene are SNHLY and FYNNEI. CDR3 length equals 13 residues. The CDR3 DNA is TGTGCCAGCAGCAGGGAGAGCAATCAGCCCCAGCATTTT. This translates into CASSRESNQPQHF.

This clonotype was counted only a few times. The gene calls are TRBV7-9 and TRBJ1-1, with unresolved D. The CDR3 covers 15 residues. The V end lost 1 base, the J end lost 0 bases, and 9 bases lay between the germline ends. Germline-derived CDR1 and CDR2 are SEHNR and FQNEAQ (reference sequence). CDR3 region: CASSLDPVMNTEAFF. CDR3 DNA sequence: TGTGCCAGCAGCTTAGATCCGGTAATGAACACTGAAGCTTTCTTT.

In regard to this clonotype: Germline and junction disagree at one end, which may indicate a read error. The V call is TRBV18, the J call TRBJ1-3; D ambiguous. The CDR3 loop spans 16 amino acids. Germline lookup yields CDR1 KGHSH and CDR2 LQKENI. The CDR3 region is CASSPRRDPSENTIYF. For the CDR3, the DNA is TGTGCCAGCTCACCAAGAAGGGATCCCTCTGAAAACACCATATATTTT.

V gene TRBV29-1 combines with J gene TRBJ1-1, with TRBD1 as a possible D gene (5 bases). Trimming removed 5 bases from V and 0 bases from J, with 22 bases in between. Germline V lookup: CDR1 SQVTM, CDR2 ANQGSEA. The CDR3 has 17 residues. The CDR3 sequence is CSVNGQRGHFMNTEAFF. CDR3 nucleotides: TGCAGCGTTAACGGCCAACGGGGCCACTTCATGAACACTGAAGCTTTCTTT.

This clonotype was counted a few times. The rearrangement links TRBV7-9 to TRBJ1-1, with a tentative D call TRBD1 (5 bases). V was trimmed by 11 bases and J by 4 bases, leaving 14 bases between them. This CDR3 contains 12 residues. Germline values: CDR1 SEHNR, CDR2 FQNEAQ (reference sequence). This CDR3 reads CAWGGFGTEAFF. Written as DNA, the CDR3 is TGTGCCTGGGGGGGGTTCGGCACTGAAGCTTTCTTT.

This clonotype was seen only a few times. The chain uses TRBV4-1 and TRBJ1-1; D perhaps matches TRBD1 (5 bases). The germline V gene encodes CDR1 MGHRA and CDR2 YSYEKL. The CDR3 runs to 14 residues. Trimming removed 0 bases at V and 4 bases at J, with 9 bases between. The CDR3 loop reads CASSQDHGGTEAFF. CDR3 in DNA: TGCGCCAGCAGCCAAGATCATGGGGGCACTGAAGCTTTCTTT.

This clonotype showed up just a few times. The chain couples TRBV7-2 to TRBJ2-1; 7 nucleotides match TRBD1. The CDR3 length is 15 residues. Trimming removed 1 base from V and 7 bases from J; junction bases left unmatched: 7. The V gene's germline CDR1 is SGHTA and CDR2 FQGNSA. CDR3 DNA: TGTGCCAGCAGCTTAGGCAGGGGGAAGATAAATGAGCAGTTCTTC. It yields the protein CASSLGRGKINEQFF.

The genes are TRBV19 and TRBJ2-6, with a possible D match to TRBD2 (6 bases). Looked up from germline, CDR1 is LNHDA and CDR2 is SQIVND (reference sequence). The CDR3 is 15 residues long. Trimming shortened V by 5 bases and J by 2 bases, and 10 bases separated the two germline ends. The CDR3 nucleotides read TGTGCCAGTAGTTGGCGGGACCCTGGGGCCAACGTCCTGACTTTC. Residues: CASSWRDPGANVLTF.

This sequence joins TRBV11-2 and TRBJ2-2, with TRBD1 as a possible D gene (6 bases). The CDR3 loop spans 15 amino acids. Trimming took 6 bases from V and 0 from J, leaving 11 bases between them. Germline V gene lookup returns CDR1 SGHAT and CDR2 FQNNGV. CDR3 region: CASRIGQPNTGELFF. The CDR3 DNA sequence: TGTGCCAGCAGAATAGGACAGCCGAACACCGGGGAGCTGTTTTTT.

This clonotype was detected only a few times. The chain joins TRBV6-5 to TRBJ1-3; D is ambiguous. The CDR3 runs to 15 residues. CDR1 and CDR2 (germline): MNHEY, SVGAGI. Trimming stripped 8 bases from V and 7 bases from J, with 21 bases between. The CDR3 DNA sequence: TGTGCCAGCGGGGTAAACGCCGGCCTTGGGAACACCATATATTTT. Encoded protein: CASGVNAGLGNTIYF.

This clonotype was detected only a few times. This chain uses TRBV12-3 or TRBV12-4 with TRBJ1-5, with D possibly being TRBD1 (5 bases). CDR3 length: 15 residues. V lost 5 bases, J lost 5 bases, and 16 bases lay in between. CDR3 region: CASSTQSGTYQPQHF. In nucleotides, the CDR3 is TGTGCCAGCAGTACCCAATCAGGGACCTATCAGCCCCAGCATTTT.

This clonotype showed up many times. This rearrangement joins TRBV6-4 to TRBJ1-1; D perhaps matches TRBD1 (6 bases). Germline V gene lookup returns CDR1 MRHNA and CDR2 SNTAGT. The CDR3 sequence is 15 residues long. V was cut by 9 bases and J by 3 bases, with 20 bases left in between. This CDR3 is CARGTRRRRDTEAFF. CDR3 nucleotide sequence: TGTGCCAGAGGGACACGTAGAAGGAGGGACACTGAAGCTTTCTTT.

The rearrangement uses TRBV12-3 or TRBV12-4 and TRBJ2-3; D might be TRBD1 (5 bases). CDR3 length: 15 residues. The germline V and J ends were trimmed by 6 bases and 0 bases, with 13 bases remaining between them. The CDR3 DNA follows: TGTGCCAGCAGCAGTCAGGGTGCGAGCACAGATACGCAGTATTTT. It codes for CASSSQGASTDTQYF.

About this clonotype: The junction departs from the called germline gene at one end, perhaps through a read error. V and J are TRBV5-1 and TRBJ2-3; D gene ambiguous. The CDR3 length is 13 residues. Germline V gene sequence: CDR1 SGHRS, CDR2 YFSETQ. CDR3 nucleotide sequence: TGCGCCAGCAGTTTGGGCGACACAGATACGCAGTATTTT. Translation gives CASSLGDTDTQYF. Filled out from reference TRBV5-1 and TRBJ2-3, the complete variable domain reads KAGVTQTPRYLIKTRGQQVTLSCSPISGHRSVSWYQQTPGQGLQFLFEYFSETQRNKGNFPGRFSGRQFSNSRSEMNVSTLELGDSALYLCASSLGDTDTQYFGPGTRLTVL.